This T cell receptor beta chain was sequenced for a study of blood T cell repertoires in COVID-19. Study background: Material from acute and convalescent COVID-19 was sourced from the United States, Italy and Spain. T cells, B-cell-depleted T cells, or PBMCs supplied cDNA or gDNA.

As handled by the study authors: The assay estimated nucleated cells by amplifying reference gene primers. Clones were sequenced by immunoSEQ multiplex PCR, and TCRdb holds only the in-frame ones, with some missing. V, J and clone size derive from that table, while D and trimming were established from the DNA sequence. The sample carries tens of thousands of clones, roughly 82% recorded once. What was sequenced was peripheral blood. The clonotype comes from a man between 45 and 60 years old with active or convalescent COVID-19.

CDR3 DNA sequence: TGTGCCAGCAGGGTACTAGCGGGGGGTACCGGGGAGCTGTTTTTT. Amino acids: CASRVLAGGTGELFF. The chain combines TRBV6-5 with TRBJ2-2; TRBD2 aligns across 12 bases. V was clipped by 6 bases and J by 5 bases; unmatched bases: 4. The CDR3 extends over 15 amino acids. Germline V gene sequence: CDR1 MNHEY, CDR2 SVGAGI.